This T cell receptor (beta chain) was recorded in a study of tumor-infiltrating lymphocytes in oesophageal squamous cell carcinoma. This clonotype has a count of ten or more. TCRdb independently ran MiXCR on the PCR reads; one entry per CDR3 protein. Of fewer than 7,500 distinct CDR3 sequences in the sample, 14% to 15% are singletons; the top ten hold approximately 17%. Germline-derived CDR1 and CDR2 are MNHNS and SASEGT. This CDR3 is built from 12 residues. V was cut by 1 base and J by 8 bases, with 8 bases left in between. The receptor was derived from a male donor with esophageal squamous cell carcinoma. Sample: esophageal tumor tissue. The chain employs TRBV6-1 and TRBJ1-2; D not certain. For the CDR3, the DNA is TGTGCCAGCAGTGAAGTGGGGAGCGGCTACACCTTC. It yields the protein CASSEVGSGYTF.